This TCR beta chain originates from a study of monozygotic twins with inflammatory bowel disease. Study outcomes and limitations: Clonotype overlap with others was lower in IBD patients than in healthy twins, a difference that was greatest with disease activity.

The V gene's germline CDR1 is SNHLY and CDR2 FYNNEI. This CDR3 has 15 amino acids. No DNA is given; TCRdb re-called the 5' RACE reads and lists each CDR3 protein once. In all, the sample yields 300,000 to 400,000 distinct CDR3 sequences. Notes on this clonotype: No antigen is known for it.

The chain joins TRBV2 to TRBJ2-4; TCRdb selects TRBD1, and the lack of DNA leaves this call unchecked. This clonotype originated in a human donor with ulcerative colitis or Crohn's disease, or a healthy co-twin of an affected twin (not recorded which). Sequenced sample: blood. CDR3: CASSSTGGNQNIQYF.